This T cell receptor beta chain is drawn from a study of blood T cell repertoires in COVID-19. As for the study in general: Material from acute and convalescent COVID-19 was sourced from the United States, Italy and Spain. PBMCs, B-cell-depleted T cells, or T cells provided the cDNA or gDNA that made up the material.

The germline gives CDR1 LGHNA, CDR2 YNFKEQ. The CDR3 is 15 residues long. The V segment lost 1 base and the J segment 5 bases; nucleotides outside the gene matches: 1. In the original workflow: The assay estimated nucleated cells by amplifying reference gene primers. Libraries were prepared by immunoSEQ multiplex PCR; TCRdb keeps only in-frame clonotypes and omits some of them. The V and J calls and clone size come from that table; D and trimming were worked out from the DNA. The sample lists 35,000 to 45,000 clones; approximately 85% were seen once. V usage is TRBV4-2 and J usage is TRBJ2-1; TRBD2 aligns across 11 bases. This TCR was sampled from a human donor in a cohort sampled during active COVID-19. Material for sequencing was peripheral blood. DNA of the CDR3: TGTGCCAGCAGCCAAGGACTAGCGGGGAACAATGAGCAGTTCTTC. Protein sequence: CASSQGLAGNNEQFF.